The text below deals with one T cell receptor (beta chain). What this receptor recognizes is not known. Base qualities are not at hand, and no much larger clone is one base apart. The sample belongs to a study of blood T cells in healthy people across ages (dated by TCRdb to the mid-2010s). About the investigation overall: In model experiments, template switching captured about one uniquely barcoded TCR beta cDNA molecule for every two T cells. To track age-related changes in TCR beta repertoire diversity, the study relied on deep sequencing normalized with unique cDNA molecular identifiers. Four age groups were formed from the donors: young (average approximately 15 years), middle-aged (roughly 38), aged (about 68) and long-lived (approximately 78). Donors of different ages were randomly distributed across sequencing lanes to avoid experimental bias. Using the same blood draw, the study looked at two additional independent replicas of 1 million unique cDNA reads for two donors, one aged 18 to 30 and the other aged 80 or older.

Overall study outcomes, separate from this receptor: Bulk unsorted PBMC profiling prevented conclusive comparison of naive and antigen-experienced compartments. Observed TCR beta diversity per million T cells fell roughly linearly with age, and a significant reduction was already apparent by age around 36. Estimates of total diversity based on one million sequenced T cells were considered lower bounds and underestimates. The CMV infection status of donors was not known, potentially confounding age-related changes in expanded clonotypes. Compared with the aged group, the long-lived group had more naive CD4+ T cells, fewer expanded clones and increased TCR diversity, suggesting age selection. A strong correlation was found between observed TCR beta diversity and the percentage of naive T cells measured by flow cytometry.

The donors were a few dozen Caucasian individuals from Russia, aged 6 to 90 years, who were systemically healthy. About 10 milliliters of peripheral blood were collected from each donor into EDTA-treated Vacutainer tubes. PBMCs were isolated by Ficoll-Paque density-gradient centrifugation, with at least 7 million obtained per sample. Trizol reagent was used to extract total RNA from PBMCs, with at least 6 micrograms per sample. The percentages of naive CD45RAhigh/CD27high T cells were determined by flow cytometry on a PBMC aliquot from every donor. Reading the germline V gene gives CDR1 SGHRS and CDR2 YFSETQ. Including the terminal cysteine and phenylalanine, the CDR3 comprises 14 residues. Of the read, only the CDR3 DNA is kept; its 42 bases are in frame from base 1. Library preparation was by 5' RACE. Sequencing relied on an Illumina HiSeq 2500. A second roughly 7 to 11 cycle PCR used a sample-barcoded 5' primer and a J-beta primer mix. Each TCR beta cDNA molecule received a unique molecular identifier from a template-switch 5' adaptor carrying 12 random nucleotides. At least 3 million CDR3-containing paired-end reads were obtained from each sample. First-strand cDNA synthesis was performed from all RNA using the Mint cDNA synthesis kit, with priming by a TRBC-specific oligonucleotide. All cDNA was treated with uracil-DNA glycosylase and then went through a first 18-cycle PCR with the universal primers M1SS and BC2_uni_R. The paper's processing steps were these. For normalization, 1 million high-quality reads, each with a distinct molecular identifier, were randomly selected from each sample. Instead of being binned into consensus sequences, reads with shared molecular identifiers were discarded. MiTCR, with a Q25 quality threshold and the strictest error-elimination algorithm, was used for CDR3 identification, clonotype clustering and error correction. A nonparametric unseen species model using Euler transformation provided a lower-bound estimate of total TCR beta diversity. TCRdb applied fastp at Q25 and MiXCR to the public reads, then kept only in-frame beta chains. Entries are consolidated by CDR3 protein sequence, retaining the most common genes and DNA. It is TCRdb's table, rather than the study itself, that gives the V and J calls and clone size. The sample table shows 1,100,000 or so distinct CDR3 sequences, and 35% to 50% are seen once. Jointly, the top ten make up about 20% of the sample.

This receptor was obtained from a woman aged 55-69 years in good health. Here the chain combines TRBV5-1 and TRBJ2-7; the D gene is possibly TRBD1 or TRBD2, with 5 bases matching each. Matching the DNA end better, TRBJ2-5 makes the J call doubtful. The sequenced sample consisted of blood. The CDR3: CASKPGTLKETQYF. At the DNA level, the sequence is TGCGCCAGTAAACCCGGGACGTTAAAAGAGACCCAGTACTTC.